The clone carrying this T cell receptor (beta chain) was found a few times. The V and J ends lost 2 bases and 3 bases respectively, with 14 bases between them. Germline V gene sequence: CDR1 DFQATT, CDR2 SNEGSKA (reference sequence). The CDR3 spans 14 residues. This specimen belongs to a study of regulatory T cells in long-lasting Graves disease. Described time point: newly diagnosed GD, antithyroid drugs for less than 3 months. Construction of the TCR library relied on RNA isolated from PBMCs. Through Arm-PCR of CDR3 regions and iRepertoire HTBI primers, TCR beta libraries were built. Study processing details: Gene usage covered approximately 65 TRBV and 14 to 15 TRBJ segments. TCRdb analysed the multiplex PCR reads with MiXCR anew, one entry per CDR3 protein. Clone size and V and J calls follow TCRdb, not the original study. The table has about 470,000 distinct CDR3 sequences, 15% seen once. The sample was also linked to a second study, of T cells in Graves' hyperthyroidism and ophthalmopathy.

The chain joins TRBV20-1 to TRBJ2-7; possible D gene TRBD1, 6 bases. The clonotype originates from a woman aged 25-40 years with Graves disease. The sequences come from peripheral blood mononuclear cells (PBMCs), collected at new diagnosis, from a patient treated with antithyroid drugs. The CDR3 nucleotides read TGCAGTGCTAGAACCCCGGGACAAGACTACGAGCAGTACTTC. Translating it yields CSARTPGQDYEQYF.